One sample yielded the 5 T cell receptor beta chains listed below, sequenced in a study of Graves' ophthalmopathy and Graves' hyperthyroidism. The study amplified TCR beta CDR3 regions using RNA transcripts. Second-round multiplex PCR came after first-round RT-PCR with HTBI primers. TCRdb itself ran the multiplex PCR reads through MiXCR, one entry per CDR3 protein. The sample lists 340,000 or so distinct CDR3 sequences, roughly a sixth occurring once. Sequenced sample: peripheral blood. All receptors come from an adult man with Graves' ophthalmopathy.

This clonotype has a count of ten or more. The rearrangement uses TRBV20-1 and TRBJ1-5; D is unclear. Trimming took off 4 bases at V and 6 bases at J, with 10 bases between the two ends. This CDR3 region has 12 residues. Looked up from germline, CDR1 is DFQATT and CDR2 is SNEGSKA (reference sequence). CDR3 region: CSAKSGVQPQHF. CDR3 nucleotides: TGCAGTGCTAAATCGGGAGTTCAGCCCCAGCATTTT.

This clonotype was picked up many times. The rearrangement links TRBV10-3 to TRBJ1-1; D might be TRBD1 (6 bases). Deletions cut 7 bases from V and 0 bases from J, with 12 bases between. The CDR3 consists of 14 residues. The germline gives CDR1 ENHRY, CDR2 SYGVKD. Here the CDR3 reads CAITTGQLNTEAFF. In DNA, the CDR3 is TGTGCCATCACAACGGGACAATTGAACACTGAAGCTTTCTTT.

This clonotype was seen many times. The J gene is TRBJ2-5, the V gene TRBV12-3 or TRBV12-4; tentatively, D is TRBD2 (5 bases). V lost 3 bases, J lost 4 bases, and 9 bases lay in between. The CDR3 is 13 amino acids. Here the CDR3 reads CASSFEGSETQYF. Here the CDR3 DNA reads TGTGCCAGCAGTTTTGAGGGCTCAGAGACCCAGTACTTC.

About this clonotype itself: A much bigger clone sits one base away, suggesting this may be a read error. The V gene is TRBV5-1, the J gene TRBJ2-3; D possibly corresponds to TRBD2 (5 bases). Per germline, CDR1 SGHRS and CDR2 YFSETQ. The CDR3 totals 15 residues. CDR3 coding DNA: TGCGCCATCAGCTTGGAGGCTAGCATAACAGATACGCAGTATTTT. This gives the protein CAISLEASITDTQYF.

This clonotype has at least ten counts. The V call is TRBV6-5, the J call TRBJ2-7; TRBD2 might be the D (5 bases). The V end lost 8 bases, the J end lost 2 bases, and 10 bases lay between the germline ends. The CDR3 has 12 residues. Germline CDR1 and CDR2: MNHEY and SVGAGI. In nucleotides, the CDR3 is TGTGCCAGCGAAGACTATACCTACGAGCAGTACTTC. This codes for CASEDYTYEQYF.